This T cell receptor beta chain stems from a study of beta chain features in type 1 diabetes (dated by TCRdb to the late 2010s). The study in broad terms: No differences in mean age, gender distribution, total cell number or subset yield were found between patients and healthy donors. A total of approximately 110,000,000 sorted cells were examined across all samples, and a strong correlation was observed between cell number per subset and RNA yield. The study compared TCRB repertoires of sorted circulating CD4+ T cell subsets between recently diagnosed type 1 diabetes patients and matched healthy donors. Naive and central memory subsets were obtained from all 30 or so donors, but regulatory and stem cell-like memory subsets were isolated from only 8 patients and roughly eight healthy donors. Summary of the overall study and its limitations: A moderate but significant shortening of TCRB CDR3 length was observed in type 1 diabetes patients in all four CD4+ subsets. Shorter templates might have been favored by PCR, but patient and control samples were amplified and corrected together, so both groups would have been affected equally by any skew. At VDJ recombination sites, patients with type 1 diabetes made fewer insertions and deleted more nucleotides, a pattern implying thymic rearrangement abnormalities. Sequencing cDNA rather than genomic DNA could over-represent highly expressing activated cells, although activation and CD3 levels did not differ between groups. Because small numbers of individuals were included in the HLA sub-analyses, any influence of HLA type on TCRB rearrangement was left unresolved. Naive, central memory and regulatory TCRB repertoires appeared to be more alike among patients than among healthy donors.

All of the isolated RNA was reverse transcribed with the High Capacity cDNA Reverse Transcription Kit, so expressed TCRB transcripts were sequenced. Deep immunoSEQ sequencing was applied to naive, central memory and regulatory T cell samples, giving an average of approximately 3.8 million total reads per sample. Sorted cells were lysed in RLT buffer, and RNA was extracted using DNase-treated RNeasy Micro or Mini kits according to cell number. To prevent cross-contamination, every cell subset was processed on its own, while patient and healthy donor samples were processed together. Using the immunoSEQ multiplex PCR, TCRB sequences were amplified from cDNA into 87-bp fragments spanning the CDR3 region. The amplicons were sequenced using the Illumina HiSeq platform. The study's own analysis went as follows. Synthetic template baselines were used to correct PCR bias computationally, reads within Hamming distance 2 were collapsed together, and singletons that could not be merged were discarded. Reads were aligned to IMGT to assign V, D and J genes, CDR3 length, and insertions or deletions at six rearrangement sites. Within each subset, clonotype counts were normalized to the number of sorted cells before true diversity and Gini coefficients were calculated with the tcR R package. Repertoire sharing was quantified using the overlap coefficient calculated on TCRB nucleotide sequences. As a proxy for the pre-selection repertoire, out-of-frame TCRB sequences from naive cells were analyzed. Imported from immuneACCESS, the table was reduced by TCRdb to in-frame sequences with V and J called. These copies leave out some clones; in studies compared against another copy, an unresolved V gene accounts for under half, and the cause of the remainder is not known. V and J calls and clone size are given by that table; D and trimming were obtained from the DNA. The sample contains some 330,000 clones, about 11% of them found a single time. The ten most abundant clones make up around 0.015% of the sample.

Notes on this clone: What this receptor recognizes is not known. Base qualities were left out, and no much larger clone turns up one base away.

A single peripheral blood draw of roughly 0.11 L on average was collected from each donor into heparinised tubes. Naive, central memory, regulatory and stem cell-like memory CD4+ T cells were sorted on a BD FACSAria II using a panel including CD45RO, CCR7, CD25, CD127, CD95 and CD27. All sorted populations exceeded 95% purity. Right away, PBMCs were isolated by Lymphoprep density gradient centrifugation and were stained directly, with no culture step. So that batch effects would be minimized, each experiment stained and sorted samples in pairs, pairing one healthy donor with one patient. V gives up 0 bases and J gives up 7 bases, and the segment between their germline ends measures 7 bases. From the germline V gene, CDR1 is MGHDK and CDR2 is SYGVNS. The CDR3 goes from the cysteine to the phenylalanine over 12 residues. Only the CDR3 portion is preserved as DNA: 36 bases, with reading frame beginning at the first base.

The material sequenced was naive CD4+ T cells from blood. The cell subset or site label corresponds to: true naive CD4+ T cells. The rearranged segments are TRBV25-1 and TRBJ2-7; matching of 6 bases hints at TRBD2 as the D gene. The sequence derives from a woman under 40 in good health. The nucleotide sequence is TGTGCCAGCAGTGAATACCTAGCGGAGCAGTACTTC. Its translation is CASSEYLAEQYF.